This paragraph covers one T cell receptor beta chain sequence. Antigen: not known. The data are from a study of shared clonotypes between healthy human individuals. Whole-study findings and limits: The study generally estimated greater richness for naive than memory subsets.

Terminally differentiated effector memory CD45RA+ cells were excluded by CCR7 positive selection of CD45RO-negative cells. Only Caucasian adults living in Nashville, Tennessee served as donors. The V end lost 5 bases, the J end lost 8 bases, and 19 bases lay between the germline ends. Germline values: CDR1 MDHEN, CDR2 SYDVKM. This CDR3 is 15 amino acids long. Some clones are missing from TCRdb's copy, which holds only in-frame ones; the method was immunoSEQ multiplex PCR. The table lists around 2,000,000 clones, 85% to 95% of them singletons. The sequencing input was naive CD8+ T cells from PBMCs. This receptor was taken from a man between 18 and 35 years old in good health. Some clones in this sample may be carry-over from other donors' samples. The genes are TRBV28 and TRBJ2-4, with no clear D. The CDR3 loop is CASSTLTGLQDIQYF. CDR3 sequence (DNA): TGTGCCAGCAGTACCCTGACTGGGCTGCAGGACATTCAGTACTTC.